What follows are 23 T cell receptor beta chains derived from one specimen sequenced in a study of cytomegalovirus exposure and HLA in healthy donors. Method: immunoSEQ multiplex PCR; TCRdb's copy keeps in-frame clones and lacks some. The top ten hold approximately 20% of the sample, which has 150,000 to 160,000 clones, 75% to 90% seen once. The sample taken for sequencing was PBMCs. These receptors all stem from a man between 18 and 35 years old in good health and CMV-seropositive.

The genes are TRBV11-2 and TRBJ2-7, with D perhaps matching TRBD2 (5 bases). This CDR3 has 16 residues. The ends were cut back, 5 bases at V and 0 bases at J, with 17 bases in the middle. Looked up from germline, CDR1 is SGHAT and CDR2 is FQNNGV. DNA for the CDR3: TGTGCCAGCAGCCTAAAGAGCCCGGGGAGCTCCTACGAGCAGTACTTC. Translating gives CASSLKSPGSSYEQYF.

The gene calls are TRBV5-1 and TRBJ2-7; D may be TRBD2 (6 bases). The germline V gene has CDR1 SGHRS and CDR2 YFSETQ. CDR3 size: 15 residues. V lost 4 bases and J 0 bases, leaving 14 bases between the germline ends. CDR3 residues: CASSHRDSYSYEQYF. As DNA, the CDR3 is TGCGCCAGCAGCCACCGGGACTCATACTCCTACGAGCAGTACTTC.

J is TRBJ1-5 and V is TRBV5-1, with a weak D call TRBD1 (6 bases). The germline CDR1 and CDR2 sequences are SGHRS and YFSETQ. The V and J ends lost 0 bases and 3 bases respectively, with 10 bases between them. The CDR3 totals 15 residues. The CDR3 DNA reads TGCGCCAGCAGCTTGGAATCAGGGGCCAATCAGCCCCAGCATTTT. The encoded protein is CASSLESGANQPQHF.

The chain uses TRBV5-4 and TRBJ2-3, with 9 bases lining up with TRBD2. Unmatched junction bases numbered 5, after V lost 6 bases and J lost 3 bases. Germline-derived CDR1 and CDR2 are SGHNT and YYREEE (reference sequence). The CDR3 totals 14 residues. CDR3 protein: CASTGLAATDTQYF. CDR3 nucleotide sequence: TGTGCCAGCACGGGACTAGCCGCGACAGATACGCAGTATTTT.

The V gene is TRBV6-5, the J gene TRBJ2-2; D perhaps matches TRBD1 (6 bases). The CDR3 length is 15 residues. Trimming took 2 bases from V and 4 from J, leaving 11 bases between them. CDR1 is MNHEY, CDR2 SVGAGI, per germline. The DNA for the CDR3 is TGTGCCAGCAGTTACCACAGGGTGACCACCGGGGAGCTGTTTTTT. This translates into CASSYHRVTTGELFF.

This clone was counted once. The chain joins TRBV25-1 to TRBJ1-6; weak D call: TRBD1 (6 bases). The CDR3 length is 17 residues. V lost 4 bases to trimming and J lost 8 bases, with 21 bases between them. From germline, CDR1 is MGHDK and CDR2 SYGVNS. The CDR3 sequence is CASSADPGANLYSPLHF. The CDR3 coding sequence is TGTGCCAGCAGTGCGGACCCAGGGGCCAATTTATATTCACCCCTCCACTTT.

In this sample, this clone is medium-sized. V usage is TRBV4-3 and J usage is TRBJ1-1, with 7 bases that match TRBD1. After removal of 4 bases from V and 7 bases from J, the junction contained 12 bases not matched to a gene. Germline CDR1 is LGHNA and CDR2 is YSLEER. The CDR3 loop spans 15 amino acids. This CDR3 is CASSRERQGFGEAFF. The DNA for the CDR3 is TGCGCCAGCAGCCGGGAACGACAGGGATTTGGTGAAGCTTTCTTT.

The chain links TRBV10-1 to TRBJ2-7; tentative D call: TRBD2 (6 bases). The germline gives CDR1 WNHNN, CDR2 SYGVQD (reference sequence). The CDR3 spans 19 residues. V was trimmed by 6 bases and J by 0 bases, leaving 27 bases between them. This CDR3 is CASRAAGTQQKNSSYEQYF. In DNA, the CDR3 is TGCGCCAGCAGGGCGGCCGGGACTCAACAAAAAAACAGCTCCTACGAGCAGTACTTC.

This clone showed up just a few times. This chain links TRBV7-6 with TRBJ2-2; D possibly corresponds to TRBD2 (6 bases). The CDR3 runs 13 residues. Looked up from germline, CDR1 is SGHVS and CDR2 is FNYEAQ. V lost 1 base and J 10 bases, leaving 10 bases between the germline ends. CDR3 sequence: CASSLGASVELFF. The CDR3, as DNA: TGTGCCAGCAGCTTAGGGGCTAGCGTGGAGCTGTTTTTT.

In its sample, this clone was seen a few times. V and J are TRBV7-2 and TRBJ2-3; D gene unclear. Germline V CDR1 and CDR2: SGHTA, FQGNSA. Trimming removed 2 bases from V and 0 bases from J, with 9 bases in between. This CDR3 has 15 residues. CDR3 sequence: CASSLNYLSTDTQYF. The CDR3 nucleotides read TGTGCCAGCAGCTTAAACTATTTAAGCACAGATACGCAGTATTTT.

The rearrangement joins TRBV6-1 to TRBJ2-4; a possible D gene is TRBD2 (7 bases). This CDR3 has 15 residues. Germline assignment: CDR1 MNHNS and CDR2 SASEGT. The V end lost 2 bases, the J end lost 3 bases, and 11 bases lay between the germline ends. As DNA, the CDR3 is TGTGCCAGCAGTGAAAGGGGGGGAGGCAAAAACATTCAGTACTTC. Its protein product is CASSERGGGKNIQYF.

The chain joins TRBV7-6 to TRBJ1-3; D possibly corresponds to TRBD1 (6 bases). V was clipped by 2 bases and J by 2 bases, with 16 bases between them. Germline CDR1 reads SGHVS; CDR2 reads FNYEAQ. The CDR3 is 17 residues long. CDR3 region: CASSLSVRGTAGNTIYF. The CDR3 DNA is TGTGCCAGCAGCTTATCCGTCAGGGGAACAGCTGGAAACACCATATATTTT.

This chain's CDR3 is CASSPRQGATDTQYF. CDR3 bases: TGTGCCAGCAGCCCGCGACAGGGGGCAACAGATACGCAGTATTTT. The V gene is TRBV7-3, the J gene TRBJ2-3; TRBD1 agrees at 10 bases. Per the germline V gene, CDR1 is SGHTA and CDR2 is FQGTGA. The CDR3 extends over 15 amino acids. V lost 5 bases, J lost 3 bases, and 5 bases stayed unmatched.

In its sample, this clone was seen once. V gene TRBV29-1 combines with J gene TRBJ2-7; TRBD2 agrees at 7 bases. CDR3 length: 13 amino acids. Trimming at V came to 4 bases and at J to 5 bases, leaving 8 bases not matched to a gene. Germline assignment: CDR1 SQVTM and CDR2 ANQGSEA. The CDR3 DNA sequence: TGCAGCGTTGTTGGCGGGAGTATCGACGAGCAGTACTTC. Translation gives CSVVGGSIDEQYF.

There are a few counts of this clone. This CDR3 is CAWSPPGRGFRMRYGYTF. The CDR3 DNA reads TGTGCCTGGAGTCCCCCGGGCAGGGGTTTCAGGATGCGCTATGGCTACACCTTC. The gene calls are TRBV30 and TRBJ1-2, with D tentatively TRBD1 (6 bases). Germline loops: CDR1 GTSNPN, CDR2 SVGIG (reference sequence). The CDR3 length is 18 residues. V was trimmed by 2 bases and J by 4 bases, leaving 26 bases between them.

The rearrangement uses TRBV5-4 and TRBJ2-7; D unresolved. From germline, CDR1 is SGHNT and CDR2 YYREEE (reference sequence). The CDR3 has 13 amino acids. With 0 bases removed from V and 2 bases from J, the gap between germline ends came to 6 bases. CDR3 nucleotides: TGTGCCAGCAGCTTGGAACGGGCCTACGAGCAGTACTTC. Residues: CASSLERAYEQYF.

The V gene is TRBV6-1, the J gene TRBJ2-2; possible D gene TRBD2, 6 bases. Germline CDR1 and CDR2: MNHNS and SASEGT. V was shortened by 1 base and J by 9 bases, with 15 bases between the two germline ends. CDR3 length: 15 residues. The CDR3 DNA follows: TGTGCCAGCAGTGAAGTGCGGGGACCCTCTCGGGAGCTGTTTTTT. Amino acids: CASSEVRGPSRELFF.

CDR3: CASSMDSPNYGYTF. In DNA, the CDR3 is TGTGCCAGTAGTATGGACAGCCCTAACTATGGCTACACCTTC. The V gene is TRBV19, the J gene TRBJ1-2; tentatively, D is TRBD1 (6 bases). In germline, CDR1 is LNHDA, CDR2 SQIVND (reference sequence). V dropped 3 bases and J dropped 0 bases, with 8 bases sitting between them. The CDR3 has 14 amino acids.

This chain joins TRBV29-1 and TRBJ1-2; D gene ambiguous. CDR1 and CDR2 (germline): SQVTM, ANQGSEA. The CDR3 is 10 amino acids. V was clipped by 6 bases and J by 8 bases, with 10 bases between them. CDR3 sequence (DNA): TGCAGCGTACTGACGGGAGGCTACACCTTC. It encodes CSVLTGGYTF.

In its sample, this clone was seen once. CDR3 nucleotides: TGTGCCAGCAGCCTCAGCGGGAGCTCCTACAATGAGCAGTTCTTC. This encodes CASSLSGSSYNEQFF. This chain connects TRBV9 to TRBJ2-1; 8 bases fit TRBD2. The V gene's germline CDR1 is SGDLS and CDR2 YYNGEE. This CDR3 contains 15 residues. The ends lost 4 bases at V and 0 bases at J; junction bases unmatched: 3.

J is TRBJ2-2 and V is TRBV5-6; 8 bases fit TRBD2. Per germline, CDR1 SGHDT and CDR2 YYEEEE. The CDR3 is 16 amino acids. The J segment lost 1 base and the V segment lost 4 bases, leaving 6 bases of the junction unmatched. This chain's CDR3 is CASSRVSGGNTGELFF. Written as DNA, the CDR3 is TGTGCCAGCAGCCGAGTAAGCGGGGGGAACACCGGGGAGCTGTTTTTT.

The genes are TRBV6-5 and TRBJ1-5; 9 bases align to TRBD1. Trimming removed 2 bases from V and 4 bases from J; junction bases left unmatched: 3. There are 15 residues in the CDR3. Germline CDR1 MNHEY, CDR2 SVGAGI. The CDR3 reads CASSYRTGENQPQHF. The DNA for the CDR3 is TGTGCCAGCAGTTACCGGACAGGGGAGAATCAGCCCCAGCATTTT.

The chain combines TRBV7-9 with TRBJ2-3; TRBD1 aligns across 8 bases. The CDR3 extends over 16 amino acids. The junction had 14 bases not matched to a gene; V was cut back by 7 bases and J by 5 bases. Germline assignment: CDR1 SEHNR and CDR2 FQNEAQ (reference sequence). The CDR3 coding sequence is TGTGCCAGCAAGCACCTGGGGCAGGGGGCGGTAGATACGCAGTATTTT. Its translation is CASKHLGQGAVDTQYF.